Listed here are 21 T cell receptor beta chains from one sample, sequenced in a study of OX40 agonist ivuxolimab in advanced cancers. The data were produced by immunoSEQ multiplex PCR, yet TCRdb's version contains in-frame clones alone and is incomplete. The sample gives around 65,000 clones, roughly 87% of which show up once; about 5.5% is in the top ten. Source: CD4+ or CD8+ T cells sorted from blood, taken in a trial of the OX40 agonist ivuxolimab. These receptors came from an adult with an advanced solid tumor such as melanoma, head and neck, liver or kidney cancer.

CDR3 nucleotides: TGCGCCAGCAGCTTGGGCGATGGTTTGTACACTGAAGCTTTCTTT. This encodes CASSLGDGLYTEAFF. The chain employs TRBV5-1 and TRBJ1-1; D unclear. V was shortened by 0 bases and J by 3 bases, with 12 bases between the two germline ends. The CDR3 runs to 15 residues. Germline V gene lookup returns CDR1 SGHRS and CDR2 YFSETQ.

The CDR3 here is CASSQDWGRHNEQFF. DNA for the CDR3: TGCGCCAGCAGCCAAGATTGGGGGAGACACAATGAGCAGTTCTTC. The genes are TRBV4-3 and TRBJ2-1; D may match TRBD1 or TRBD2 (5 bases each). The germline gives CDR1 LGHNA, CDR2 YSLEER. V was cut by 0 bases and J by 5 bases, with 11 bases left in between. The CDR3 extends over 15 amino acids.

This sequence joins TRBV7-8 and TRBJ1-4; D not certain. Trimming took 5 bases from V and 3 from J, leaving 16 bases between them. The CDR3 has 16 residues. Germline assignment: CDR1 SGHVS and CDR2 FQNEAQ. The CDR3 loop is CASSPLSRGSNEKLFF. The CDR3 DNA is TGTGCCAGCAGCCCCCTGTCCCGTGGATCTAATGAAAAACTGTTTTTT.

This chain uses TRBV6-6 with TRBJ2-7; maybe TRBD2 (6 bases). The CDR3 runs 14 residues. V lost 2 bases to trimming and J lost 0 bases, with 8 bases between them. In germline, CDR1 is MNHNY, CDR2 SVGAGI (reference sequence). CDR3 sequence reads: CASSYRGSSYEQYF. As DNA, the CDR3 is TGTGCCAGCAGTTACCGGGGGAGCTCCTACGAGCAGTACTTC.

The CDR3 is CASSQAGGNGELFF. The CDR3 DNA reads as TGTGCCAGCAGCCAAGCCGGAGGTAACGGGGAGCTGTTTTTT. This chain joins TRBV14 and TRBJ2-2; TRBD2 might be the D (5 bases). The ends were cut back, 1 base at V and 7 bases at J, with 10 bases in the middle. Germline CDR1 SGHDN, CDR2 FVKESK. There are 14 residues in the CDR3.

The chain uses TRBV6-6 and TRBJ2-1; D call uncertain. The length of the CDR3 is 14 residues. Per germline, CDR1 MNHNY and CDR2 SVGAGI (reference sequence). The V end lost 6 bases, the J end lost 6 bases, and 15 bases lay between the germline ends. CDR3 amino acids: CASSPGPVSNEQFF. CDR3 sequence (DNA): TGTGCCAGCAGCCCGGGCCCCGTCAGCAATGAGCAGTTCTTC.

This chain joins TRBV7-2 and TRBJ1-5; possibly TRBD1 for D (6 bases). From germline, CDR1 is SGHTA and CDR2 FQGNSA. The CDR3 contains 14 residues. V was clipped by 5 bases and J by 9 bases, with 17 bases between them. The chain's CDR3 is CASSGGGVVPPQHF. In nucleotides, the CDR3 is TGTGCCAGCAGCGGGGGCGGGGTCGTACCGCCCCAGCATTTT.

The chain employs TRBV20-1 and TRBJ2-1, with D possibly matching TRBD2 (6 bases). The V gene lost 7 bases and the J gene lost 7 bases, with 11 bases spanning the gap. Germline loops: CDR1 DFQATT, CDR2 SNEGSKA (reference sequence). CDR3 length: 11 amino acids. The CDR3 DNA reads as TGCAGTGGCGGAGGGCAAAATGAGCAGTTCTTC. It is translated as CSGGGQNEQFF.

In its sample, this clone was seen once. CDR3 DNA: TGTGCCAGCAGTGATACTAAGGGTGAGCCCCAGCATTTT. Residues: CASSDTKGEPQHF. The chain employs TRBV25-1 and TRBJ1-5; D remains ambiguous. This CDR3 region has 13 residues. From germline, CDR1 is MGHDK and CDR2 SYGVNS. With 3 bases removed from V and 8 bases from J, the gap between germline ends came to 11 bases.

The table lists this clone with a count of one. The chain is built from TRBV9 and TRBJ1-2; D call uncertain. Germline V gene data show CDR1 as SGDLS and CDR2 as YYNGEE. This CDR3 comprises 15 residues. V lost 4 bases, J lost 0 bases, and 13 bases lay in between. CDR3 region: CASSPQDLPNYGYTF. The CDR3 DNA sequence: TGTGCCAGCAGCCCCCAGGACCTCCCTAACTATGGCTACACCTTC.

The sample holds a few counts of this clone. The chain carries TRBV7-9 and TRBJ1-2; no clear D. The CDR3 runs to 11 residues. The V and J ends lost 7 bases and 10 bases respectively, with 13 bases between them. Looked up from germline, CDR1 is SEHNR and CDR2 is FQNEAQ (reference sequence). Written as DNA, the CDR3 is TGTGCCAGCAACCTAGCCCGGTACTACACCTTC. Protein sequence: CASNLARYYTF.

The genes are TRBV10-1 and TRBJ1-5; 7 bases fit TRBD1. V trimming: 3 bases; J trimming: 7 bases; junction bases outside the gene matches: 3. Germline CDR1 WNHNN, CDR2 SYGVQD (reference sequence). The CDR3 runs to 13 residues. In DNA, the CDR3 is TGCGCCAGCAGTGAACAGGGGAACCAGCCCCAGCATTTT. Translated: CASSEQGNQPQHF.

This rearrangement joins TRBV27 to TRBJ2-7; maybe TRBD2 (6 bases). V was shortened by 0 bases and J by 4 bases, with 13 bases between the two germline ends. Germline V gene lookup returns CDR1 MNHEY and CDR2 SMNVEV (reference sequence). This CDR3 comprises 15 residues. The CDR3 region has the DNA TGTGCCAGCAGTTTATCCCCGGGACTCAATTACGAGCAGTACTTC. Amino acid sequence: CASSLSPGLNYEQYF.

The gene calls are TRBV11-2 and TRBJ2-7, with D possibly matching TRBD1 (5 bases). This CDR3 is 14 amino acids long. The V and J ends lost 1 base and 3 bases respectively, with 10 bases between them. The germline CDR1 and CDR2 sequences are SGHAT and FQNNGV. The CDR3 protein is CASSLGTPSYEQYF. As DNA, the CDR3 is TGTGCCAGCAGCTTAGGGACACCTAGCTACGAGCAGTACTTC.

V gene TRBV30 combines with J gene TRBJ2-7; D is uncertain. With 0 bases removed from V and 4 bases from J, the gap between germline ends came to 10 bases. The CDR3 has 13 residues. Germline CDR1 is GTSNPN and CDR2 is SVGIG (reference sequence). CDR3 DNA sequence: TGTGCCTGGAGTGTACGGACCTCATACGAGCAGTACTTC. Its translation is CAWSVRTSYEQYF.

CDR3 sequence reads: CASRRGENQPQHF. In nucleotides, the CDR3 is TGTGCCAGCAGGAGAGGGGAGAATCAGCCCCAGCATTTT. V usage is TRBV6-5 and J usage is TRBJ1-5; perhaps TRBD1 as D (5 bases). CDR1 and CDR2 (germline): MNHEY, SVGAGI. Between the trimmed V and J ends, which lost 6 bases and 4 bases, there was a span of 10 bases. The CDR3 runs to 13 residues.

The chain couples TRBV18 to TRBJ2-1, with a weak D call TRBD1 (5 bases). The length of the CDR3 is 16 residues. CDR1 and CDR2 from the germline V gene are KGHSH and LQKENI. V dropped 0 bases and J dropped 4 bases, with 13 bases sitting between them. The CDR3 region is CASSPPSRALYNEQFF. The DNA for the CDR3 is TGTGCCAGCTCACCACCGTCCAGGGCCCTGTACAATGAGCAGTTCTTC.

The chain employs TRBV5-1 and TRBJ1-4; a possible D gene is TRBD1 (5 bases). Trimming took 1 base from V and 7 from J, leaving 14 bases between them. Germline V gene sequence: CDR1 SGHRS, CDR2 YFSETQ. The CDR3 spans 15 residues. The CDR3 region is CASSLSRQGGEKLFF. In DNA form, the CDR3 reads TGCGCCAGCAGCTTGTCTCGGCAGGGTGGTGAAAAACTGTTTTTT.

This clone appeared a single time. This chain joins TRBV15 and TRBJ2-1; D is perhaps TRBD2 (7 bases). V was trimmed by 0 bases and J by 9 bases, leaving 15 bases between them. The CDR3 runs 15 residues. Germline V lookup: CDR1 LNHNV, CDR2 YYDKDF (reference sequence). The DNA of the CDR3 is TGTGCCACCAGCAGAGAGGTAGGGGGGGCTTTTGAGCAGTTCTTC. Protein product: CATSREVGGAFEQFF.

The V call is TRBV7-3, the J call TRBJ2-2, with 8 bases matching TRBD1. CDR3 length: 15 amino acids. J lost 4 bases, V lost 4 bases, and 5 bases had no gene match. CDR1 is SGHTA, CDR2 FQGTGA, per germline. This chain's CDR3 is CASSSRTGPTGELFF. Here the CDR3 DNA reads TGTGCCAGCAGCTCTCGGACAGGGCCCACCGGGGAGCTGTTTTTT.

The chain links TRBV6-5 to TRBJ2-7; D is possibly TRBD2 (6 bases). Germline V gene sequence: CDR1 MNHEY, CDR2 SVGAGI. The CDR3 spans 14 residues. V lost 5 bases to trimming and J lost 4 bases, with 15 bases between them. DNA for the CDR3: TGTGCCAGCAGTGGAGGGATTGGGGGGTACGAGCAGTACTTC. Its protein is CASSGGIGGYEQYF.